Listed below are T cell receptor beta chains from one sample, sequenced in a study of T cell responses to AZD1222 COVID-19 vaccine. Using immunoSEQ multiplex PCR, the repertoire was profiled, and TCRdb retains in-frame clones only, with some absent. Of roughly 120,000 clones listed, 80% to 95% are singletons. The sample in question was peripheral blood, obtained on day 0 of AZD1222 vaccination. The source is an adult in good health. Each CDR3 is given with its conserved first and last residue. D genes are given only for firm matches. Some rows mark clone size as missing; the rest say once, few, many or name a class of expanded clone.

D gene	V gene	clone size	J gene	CDR3 protein	CDR3 DNA
TRBD1	TRBV7-2	NA	TRBJ1-5	CASSRQGAGSNQPQHF	TGTGCCAGCAGTCGACAGGGGGCGGGGAGCAATCAGCCCCAGCATTTT
NA	TRBV6-5	NA	TRBJ1-2	CASSRTEYGYTF	TGTGCCAGCAGTAGGACGGAGTATGGCTACACCTTC
NA	TRBV5-5	NA	TRBJ1-5	CASSLVPSNQPQHF	TGTGCCAGCAGCTTGGTACCGAGCAATCAGCCCCAGCATTTT
NA	TRBV10-3	NA	TRBJ1-6	CAISESIQGHGNSPLHF	TGTGCCATCAGTGAGTCGATCCAGGGTCATGGTAATTCACCCCTCCACTTT
TRBD1	TRBV5-5	NA	TRBJ1-2	CASRLAATGVYGYTF	TGTGCCAGCAGATTAGCGGCGACAGGGGTCTATGGCTACACCTTC
NA	TRBV19	once	TRBJ2-7	CASSHGRDTYEQYF	TGTGCCAGTAGTCACGGACGGGACACCTACGAGCAGTACTTC
NA	TRBV5-4	NA	TRBJ2-1	CASSLDPARQAKRDNEQFF	TGTGCCAGCAGCTTGGACCCTGCGCGACAGGCTAAAAGGGACAATGAGCAGTTCTTC
TRBD1	TRBV6-5	NA	TRBJ1-1	CASSFSGGRGEAFF	TGTGCCAGCAGTTTTTCAGGGGGCAGGGGAGAAGCTTTCTTT
NA	TRBV6-6	NA	TRBJ1-5	CATGGGNQPQHF	TGTGCCACCGGGGGGGGCAATCAGCCCCAGCATTTT
NA	TRBV27	NA	TRBJ1-5	CASSLTGNQPQHF	TGTGCCAGCAGTTTAACAGGGAATCAGCCCCAGCATTTT
NA	TRBV28	NA	TRBJ2-1	CASSWTDSYNEQFF	TGTGCCAGCAGCTGGACAGACTCCTACAATGAGCAGTTCTTC
NA	TRBV18	NA	TRBJ1-1	CASSPGQGRNTEAFF	TGTGCCAGCTCCCCAGGGCAGGGGAGGAACACTGAAGCTTTCTTT
NA	TRBV15	few	TRBJ1-2	CATSRASQGPYGYTF	TGTGCCACCAGCCGTGCCTCACAGGGCCCCTATGGCTACACCTTC
NA	TRBV11-2	NA	TRBJ2-6	CASSLTYGVVPGANVLTF	TGTGCCAGCAGCTTAACTTACGGTGTAGTGCCTGGGGCCAACGTCCTGACTTTC
NA	TRBV14	NA	TRBJ2-2	CASSRQKILGELFF	TGTGCCAGCAGCCGACAGAAGATTCTAGGGGAGCTGTTTTTT
NA	TRBV7-2	NA	TRBJ1-5	CASPLSRAYSNQPQHF	TGTGCCAGCCCGTTGAGTCGTGCCTATAGCAATCAGCCCCAGCATTTT